Given below is one T cell receptor (beta chain) in context. The antigen remains undetermined. The PCR made use of 60 Vbeta and 13 Jbeta primers. Here immunoSEQ multiplex PCR was the method, and the copy in TCRdb shows in-frame clones only, minus some. The repertoire holds 140,000 to 150,000 clones, with approximately 81% as singletons. The data were taken from a study of cytomegalovirus exposure and HLA in healthy donors. Study outcomes and limitations: Earlier analysis yielded a pattern in which most TCR beta V segments were productive about 90% or about 30% of the time.

The germline V gene encodes CDR1 LGHNT and CDR2 FRNRAP. Between the trimmed V and J ends, which lost 5 bases and 8 bases, there was a span of 12 bases. CDR3 length: 12 amino acids. Sequencing used PBMCs. The chain uses TRBV12-5 and TRBJ1-2; tentatively, D is TRBD1 (6 bases). The source of this sequence is a boy between 2 and 15 years old in good health and CMV-seronegative. CDR3: CASGRTVSGYTF. In DNA, the CDR3 is TGTGCTAGTGGTCGGACAGTTAGCGGCTACACCTTC.